This T cell receptor (beta chain) was identified in a study of low-dose radiotherapy and immunotherapy resistance in tumors. Study details: Nivolumab was given to patients as a 240 mg flat dose every two weeks, and ipilimumab at 1 mg/kg every six weeks. Both were delivered intravenously. Aspirin was taken orally at 300 mg daily by patients, and this continued for four cycles from cycle 1 day 1.

This clonotype has at least ten counts. Described time point: before trial treatment. Treatment combined nivolumab, ipilimumab, aspirin, low-dose cyclophosphamide and low-dose radiotherapy in a dose-escalation trial. Patients qualified if they had advanced solid tumors that lacked tumor-infiltrating lymphocytes. Gene-specific TRAV and TRBV primers were used for first-strand cDNA, covering alpha and beta chains. A roughly 20-cycle PCR with a constant-region primer and V-primer adapter amplified TCRs. TCRdb redid the calling of the reads with MiXCR, one entry per CDR3 protein. The table includes under 90,000 distinct CDR3 sequences, over 15% detected once. The CDR3 is made up of 17 amino acids. The germline V gene encodes CDR1 SGHAT and CDR2 FQNNGV. With 4 bases removed from V and 6 bases from J, the gap between germline ends came to 24 bases.

The sequencing used PBMCs, collected before treatment. The chain links TRBV11-2 to TRBJ1-2; D is ambiguous. The source of this sequence is a male donor with prostate cancer. CDR3 nucleotide sequence: TGTGCCAGCAGCTCCCTCAGGTGGGGTAGGGAGAATAATGGCTACACCTTC. Translating gives CASSSLRWGRENNGYTF. Complete variable domain (other parts from reference TRBV11-2 and TRBJ1-2): EAGVAQSPRYKIIEKRQSVAFWCNPISGHATLYWYQQILGQGPKLLIQFQNNGVVDDSQLPKDRFSAERLKGVDSTLKIQPAKLEDSAVYLCASSSLRWGRENNGYTFGSGTRLTVV.